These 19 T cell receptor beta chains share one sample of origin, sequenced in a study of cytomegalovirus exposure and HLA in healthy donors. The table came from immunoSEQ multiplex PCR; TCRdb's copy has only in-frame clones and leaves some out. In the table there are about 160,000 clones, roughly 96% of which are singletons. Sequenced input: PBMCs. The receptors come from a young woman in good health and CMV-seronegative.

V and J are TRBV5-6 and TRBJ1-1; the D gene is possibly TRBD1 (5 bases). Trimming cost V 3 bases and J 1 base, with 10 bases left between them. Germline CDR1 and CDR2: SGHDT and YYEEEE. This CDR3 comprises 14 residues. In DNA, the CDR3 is TGTGCCAGCAGCTGGGACTGGACGAACACTGAAGCTTTCTTT. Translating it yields CASSWDWTNTEAFF.

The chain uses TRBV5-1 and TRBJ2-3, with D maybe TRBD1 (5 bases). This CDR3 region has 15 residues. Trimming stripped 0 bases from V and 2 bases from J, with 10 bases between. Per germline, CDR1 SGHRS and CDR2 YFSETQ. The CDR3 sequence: CASSLAGRDTDTQYF. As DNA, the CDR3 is TGCGCCAGCAGCTTGGCAGGCAGGGACACAGATACGCAGTATTTT. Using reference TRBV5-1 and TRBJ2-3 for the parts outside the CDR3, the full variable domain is KAGVTQTPRYLIKTRGQQVTLSCSPISGHRSVSWYQQTPGQGLQFLFEYFSETQRNKGNFPGRFSGRQFSNSRSEMNVSTLELGDSALYLCASSLAGRDTDTQYFGPGTRLTVL.

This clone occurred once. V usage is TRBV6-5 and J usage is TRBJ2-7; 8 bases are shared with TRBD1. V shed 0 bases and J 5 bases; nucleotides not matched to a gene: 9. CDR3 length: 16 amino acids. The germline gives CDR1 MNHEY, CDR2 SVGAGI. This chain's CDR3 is CASSYSQTGGVNEQYF. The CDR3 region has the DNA TGTGCCAGCAGTTACTCGCAAACAGGGGGAGTCAACGAGCAGTACTTC.

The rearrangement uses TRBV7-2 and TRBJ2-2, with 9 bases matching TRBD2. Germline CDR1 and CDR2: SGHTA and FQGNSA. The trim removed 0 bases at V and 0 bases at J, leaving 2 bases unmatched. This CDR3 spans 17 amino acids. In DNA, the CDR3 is TGTGCCAGCAGCTTAGCGCTAGCGGGGACGAACACCGGGGAGCTGTTTTTT. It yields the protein CASSLALAGTNTGELFF.

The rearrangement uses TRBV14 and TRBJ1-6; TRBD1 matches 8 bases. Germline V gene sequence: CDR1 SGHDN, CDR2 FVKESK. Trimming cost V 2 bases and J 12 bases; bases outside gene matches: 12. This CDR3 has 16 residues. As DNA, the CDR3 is TGTGCCAGCAGCCAACTGACAGGGGCCCAGTTAGGACCCCTCCACTTT. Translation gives CASSQLTGAQLGPLHF.

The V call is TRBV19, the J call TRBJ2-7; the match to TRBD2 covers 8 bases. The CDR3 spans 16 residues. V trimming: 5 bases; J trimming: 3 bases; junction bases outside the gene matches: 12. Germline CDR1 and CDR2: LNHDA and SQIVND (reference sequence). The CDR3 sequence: CASSSSLGSGGYEQYF. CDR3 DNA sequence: TGTGCCAGTAGTTCCTCCCTCGGGAGCGGGGGCTACGAGCAGTACTTC.

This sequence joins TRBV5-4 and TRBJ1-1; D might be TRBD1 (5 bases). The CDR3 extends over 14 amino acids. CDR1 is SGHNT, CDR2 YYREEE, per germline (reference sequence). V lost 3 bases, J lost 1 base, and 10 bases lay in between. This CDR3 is CASSSAGGNTEAFF. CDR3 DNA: TGTGCCAGCAGCTCCGCGGGGGGGAACACTGAAGCTTTCTTT.

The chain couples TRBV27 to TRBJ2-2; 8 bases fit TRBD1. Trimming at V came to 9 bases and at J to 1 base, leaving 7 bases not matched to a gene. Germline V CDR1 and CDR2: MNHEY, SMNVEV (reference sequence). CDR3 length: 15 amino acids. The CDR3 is CASWRTGKNTGELFF. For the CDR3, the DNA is TGTGCCAGTTGGAGGACAGGGAAGAACACCGGGGAGCTGTTTTTT.

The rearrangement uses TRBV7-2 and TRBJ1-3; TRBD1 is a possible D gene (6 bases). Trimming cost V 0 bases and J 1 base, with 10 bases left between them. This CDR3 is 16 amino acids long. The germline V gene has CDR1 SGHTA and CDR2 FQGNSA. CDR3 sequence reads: CASSLAVTGSGNTIYF. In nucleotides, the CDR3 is TGTGCCAGCAGCTTAGCCGTAACAGGGTCTGGAAACACCATATATTTT.

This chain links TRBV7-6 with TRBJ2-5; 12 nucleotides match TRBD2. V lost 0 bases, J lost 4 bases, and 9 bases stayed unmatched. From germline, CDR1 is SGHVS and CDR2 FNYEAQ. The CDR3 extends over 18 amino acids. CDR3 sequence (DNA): TGTGCCAGCAGCTTAGCGCTACTAGCGGGGGGCCTCTCAGAGACCCAGTACTTC. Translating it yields CASSLALLAGGLSETQYF.

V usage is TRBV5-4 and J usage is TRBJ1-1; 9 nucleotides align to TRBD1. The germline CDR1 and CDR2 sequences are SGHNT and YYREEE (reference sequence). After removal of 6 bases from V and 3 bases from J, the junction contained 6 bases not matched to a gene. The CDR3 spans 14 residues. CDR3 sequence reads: CASNRQGGDTEAFF. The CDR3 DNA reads TGTGCCAGCAACAGACAGGGGGGGGACACTGAAGCTTTCTTT. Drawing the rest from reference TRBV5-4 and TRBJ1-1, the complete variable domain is ETGVTQSPTHLIKTRGQQVTLRCSSQSGHNTVSWYQQALGQGPQFIFQYYREEENGRGNFPPRFSGLQFPNYSSELNVNALELDDSALYLCASNRQGGDTEAFFGQGTRLTVV.

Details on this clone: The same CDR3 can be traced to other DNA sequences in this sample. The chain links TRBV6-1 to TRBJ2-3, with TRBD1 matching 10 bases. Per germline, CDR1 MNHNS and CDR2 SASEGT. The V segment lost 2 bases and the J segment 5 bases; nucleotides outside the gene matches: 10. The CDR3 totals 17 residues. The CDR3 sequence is CASSEPIDRGRVDTQYF. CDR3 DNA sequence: TGTGCCAGCAGTGAACCGATTGACAGGGGGCGGGTAGATACGCAGTATTTT.

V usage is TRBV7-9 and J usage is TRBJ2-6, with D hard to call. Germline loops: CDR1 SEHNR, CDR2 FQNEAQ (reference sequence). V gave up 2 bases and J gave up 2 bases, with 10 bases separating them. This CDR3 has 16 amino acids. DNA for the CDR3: TGTGCCAGCAGCTTAACCAGAACAACTGGGGCCAACGTCCTGACTTTC. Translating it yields CASSLTRTTGANVLTF.

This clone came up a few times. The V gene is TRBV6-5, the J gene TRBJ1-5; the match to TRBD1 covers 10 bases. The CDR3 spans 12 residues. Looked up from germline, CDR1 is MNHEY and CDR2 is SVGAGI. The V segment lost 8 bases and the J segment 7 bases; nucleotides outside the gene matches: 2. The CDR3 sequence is CASRTGGQPQHF. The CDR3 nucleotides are TGTGCCAGCCGGACAGGGGGACAGCCCCAGCATTTT.

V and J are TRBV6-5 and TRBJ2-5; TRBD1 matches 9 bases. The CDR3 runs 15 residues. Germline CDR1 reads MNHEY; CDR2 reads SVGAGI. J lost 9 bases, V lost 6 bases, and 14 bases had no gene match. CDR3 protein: CASRMGAGQGLSQYF. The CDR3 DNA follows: TGTGCCAGCAGAATGGGGGCGGGACAGGGATTGTCCCAGTACTTC.

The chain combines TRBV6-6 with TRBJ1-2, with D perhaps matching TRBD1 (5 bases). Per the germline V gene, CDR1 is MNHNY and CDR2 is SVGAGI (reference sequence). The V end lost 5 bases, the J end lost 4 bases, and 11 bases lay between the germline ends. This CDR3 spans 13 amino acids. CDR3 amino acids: CASSPDRSYGYTF. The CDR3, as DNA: TGTGCCAGCAGTCCCGACAGATCCTATGGCTACACCTTC.

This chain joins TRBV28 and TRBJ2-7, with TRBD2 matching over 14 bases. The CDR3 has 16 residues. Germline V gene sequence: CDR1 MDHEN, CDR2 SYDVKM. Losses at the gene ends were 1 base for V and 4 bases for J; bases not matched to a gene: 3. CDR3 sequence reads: CASSLSGLAGAYEQYF. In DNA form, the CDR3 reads TGTGCCAGCAGTTTATCGGGACTAGCGGGGGCGTACGAGCAGTACTTC.

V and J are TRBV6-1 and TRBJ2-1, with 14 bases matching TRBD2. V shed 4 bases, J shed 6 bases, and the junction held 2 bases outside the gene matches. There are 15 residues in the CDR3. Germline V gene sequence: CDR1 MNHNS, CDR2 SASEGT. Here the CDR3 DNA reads TGTGCCAGCAGTGTGACTAGCGGGGGGGCCAATGAGCAGTTCTTC. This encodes CASSVTSGGANEQFF.

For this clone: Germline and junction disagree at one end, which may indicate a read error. The CDR3 nucleotides read TGTGCCAGCAGTACCCGAGGGGACAGCCTGCCCTTC. It encodes CASSTRGDSLPF. J is TRBJ2-7 and V is TRBV2, with 7 bases aligning to TRBD1. Germline CDR1 and CDR2: SNHLY and FYNNEI. The CDR3 contains 12 residues.